This T cell receptor beta chain is drawn from a study of blood T cells in healthy people across ages. Study-wide points: Researchers judged that diversity estimates from one million T cells fell short of true values. Naive and antigen-experienced cells could not be conclusively compared, given unsorted PBMCs. The CMV status of each donor remained undetermined, and this could have confounded shifts in expanded clonotypes.

Concerning this clonotype itself: What it binds is unknown.

V shed 4 bases and J shed 0 bases, with 9 bases lying between them. Germline CDR1 and CDR2: SGHRS and YFSETQ. This CDR3 spans 14 amino acids. Primed by a sample-barcoded 5' primer and a J-beta primer mix, a second PCR proceeded for 7 to 11 cycles. Every molecule of cDNA carried a tag from a template-switch adaptor with 12 random nucleotides. TCRdb reanalysed the 5' RACE reads using MiXCR and keeps one entry per CDR3 protein. The table has 890,000 or so distinct CDR3 sequences, 60% to 80% seen once; the top ten hold approximately 30%. Sequencing was carried out using blood. The sequence was collected from a man aged 30 to 45 in good health. The chain couples TRBV5-1 to TRBJ2-3; perhaps TRBD1 as D (6 bases). The CDR3 reads CASSKQGSTDTQYF. CDR3 coding DNA: TGCGCCAGCAGCAAACAGGGTAGCACAGATACGCAGTATTTT. The variable domain in full, with the rest retrieved from reference TRBV5-1 and TRBJ2-3, is KAGVTQTPRYLIKTRGQQVTLSCSPISGHRSVSWYQQTPGQGLQFLFEYFSETQRNKGNFPGRFSGRQFSNSRSEMNVSTLELGDSALYLCASSKQGSTDTQYFGPGTRLTVL.